One and the same sample provided the 16 T cell receptor beta chains below, sequenced in a study of blood T cell repertoires in COVID-19. Some clones are missing from TCRdb's copy, which holds only in-frame ones; the method was immunoSEQ multiplex PCR. Of about 190,000 clones listed, 75% to 90% are singletons. Sequencing used peripheral blood. The receptors were sampled from a man aged 30-40 years with acute or convalescent COVID-19.

V usage is TRBV30 and J usage is TRBJ1-6, with 9 bases identical to TRBD1. There are 13 residues in the CDR3. CDR1 and CDR2 (germline): GTSNPN, SVGIG (reference sequence). V trimming: 4 bases; J trimming: 10 bases; junction bases outside the gene matches: 5. This CDR3 reads CAWTGTGLSPLHF. The CDR3 coding sequence is TGTGCCTGGACCGGGACAGGGCTGTCACCCCTCCACTTT. Full variable domain (missing parts from reference TRBV30 and TRBJ1-6): SQTIHQWPATLVQPVGSPLSLECTVEGTSNPNLYWYRQAAGRGLQLLFYSVGIGQISSEVPQNLSASRPQDRQFILSSKKLLLSDSGFYLCAWTGTGLSPLHFGNGTRLTVT.

V gene TRBV5-1 combines with J gene TRBJ2-1; 8 bases are shared with TRBD2. The trim removed 0 bases at V and 6 bases at J, leaving 8 bases unmatched. CDR1 and CDR2 (germline): SGHRS, YFSETQ. The CDR3 sequence is 16 residues long. DNA for the CDR3: TGCGCCAGCAGCTTGGCCAATCTAGCGGGCGTCAATGAGCAGTTCTTC. This sequence encodes CASSLANLAGVNEQFF.

The CDR3 nucleotides read TGCGCCAGCAGCCCCGGTGGAGGGAGCTCCTATAATTCACCCCTCCACTTT. Its translation is CASSPGGGSSYNSPLHF. V usage is TRBV5-1 and J usage is TRBJ1-6; D is uncertain. CDR3 length: 17 residues. Germline-derived CDR1 and CDR2 are SGHRS and YFSETQ. Deletions cut 4 bases from V and 0 bases from J, with 14 bases between.

The rearrangement uses TRBV5-1 and TRBJ1-1; D perhaps matches TRBD1 (5 bases). V was clipped by 4 bases and J by 7 bases, with 20 bases between them. The CDR3 sequence is 15 residues long. Per germline, CDR1 SGHRS and CDR2 YFSETQ. The chain's CDR3 is CASSAWSAGNGEAFF. The CDR3 DNA is TGCGCCAGCAGCGCATGGTCGGCAGGGAACGGTGAAGCTTTCTTT.

This rearrangement joins TRBV3-1 (or the pseudogene TRBV3-2) to TRBJ1-1; D unresolved. Germline V CDR1 and CDR2: LGHDT, YNNKEL (reference sequence). V dropped 1 base and J dropped 6 bases, with 3 bases sitting between them. This CDR3 has 11 amino acids. The CDR3 bases are TGTGCCAGCAGCCAAGCTTCTGAAGCTTTCTTT. Translated: CASSQASEAFF.

The chain uses TRBV9 and TRBJ2-2, with D unresolved. Germline CDR1 SGDLS, CDR2 YYNGEE. The CDR3 is made up of 12 amino acids. V lost 0 bases to trimming and J lost 5 bases, with 2 bases between them. CDR3 nucleotides: TGTGCCAGCAGCGTAGTAACCGGGGAGCTGTTTTTT. As protein: CASSVVTGELFF. The complete variable domain, with remaining parts taken from reference TRBV9 and TRBJ2-2, reads DSGVTQTPKHLITATGQRVTLRCSPRSGDLSVYWYQQSLDQGLQFLIQYYNGEERAKGNILERFSAQQFPDLHSELNLSSLELGDSALYFCASSVVTGELFFGEGSRLTVL.

This chain joins TRBV5-1 and TRBJ1-4; TRBD1 agrees at 7 bases. Per germline, CDR1 SGHRS and CDR2 YFSETQ. This CDR3 comprises 16 residues. V dropped 0 bases and J dropped 4; count of bases not matched to a gene: 6. CDR3 amino acids: CASSLGGGPFNEKLFF. The CDR3 bases are TGCGCCAGCAGCTTGGGAGGGGGCCCTTTTAATGAAAAACTGTTTTTT.

The gene calls are TRBV5-1 and TRBJ1-3; TRBD1 agrees at 9 bases. Germline assignment: CDR1 SGHRS and CDR2 YFSETQ. There are 15 residues in the CDR3. With 3 bases clipped from V and 4 bases from J, the junction kept 5 bases outside the gene matches. CDR3 sequence: CASSWETGGGNTIYF. The CDR3 nucleotides are TGCGCCAGCAGCTGGGAAACAGGGGGCGGAAACACCATATATTTT.

The gene calls are TRBV5-1 and TRBJ2-7, with 9 bases identical to TRBD2. The germline gives CDR1 SGHRS, CDR2 YFSETQ. Trimming removed 0 bases from V and 6 bases from J; junction bases left unmatched: 4. The CDR3 sequence is 14 residues long. CDR3: CASSLGTSDREQYF. DNA of the CDR3: TGCGCCAGCAGCTTGGGGACTAGCGATCGCGAGCAGTACTTC.

This chain uses TRBV10-3 with TRBJ1-1; 9 positions agree with TRBD1. The germline V gene has CDR1 ENHRY and CDR2 SYGVKD. Losses at the gene ends were 6 bases for V and 6 bases for J; bases not matched to a gene: 8. The length of the CDR3 is 14 residues. Written as DNA, the CDR3 is TGTGCCATCAGAGCGTGGACAGGGGCGTCTGAAGCTTTCTTT. It is translated as CAIRAWTGASEAFF.

V usage is TRBV6-5 and J usage is TRBJ1-3; tentative D call: TRBD1 (5 bases). The CDR3 is 16 amino acids. The V end was cut by 0 bases, the J end by 0 bases, with 9 bases between. Germline V CDR1 and CDR2: MNHEY, SVGAGI. The CDR3 region is CASSYSGGGSGNTIYF. The DNA of the CDR3 is TGTGCCAGCAGTTACTCCGGCGGGGGCTCTGGAAACACCATATATTTT.

This chain uses TRBV12-5 with TRBJ1-3; possibly TRBD1 for D (5 bases). V lost 2 bases and J lost 1, with 18 bases in between. There are 18 residues in the CDR3. In germline, CDR1 is LGHNT, CDR2 FRNRAP. The CDR3 sequence is CASGLPSGRGTSGNTIYF. The CDR3, as DNA: TGTGCTAGTGGTTTGCCCTCGGGTCGGGGGACTTCTGGAAACACCATATATTTT.

The chain recombines TRBV28 with TRBJ1-4, with a tentative D call TRBD1 (6 bases). Trimming took 7 bases from V and 8 from J, leaving 17 bases between them. Germline values: CDR1 MDHEN, CDR2 SYDVKM. CDR3 size: 14 residues. The CDR3 region has the DNA TGTGCCAGCATCCCGGGCCCAGACAGGGAAAAACTGTTTTTT. Translated: CASIPGPDREKLFF.

The rearrangement joins TRBV5-5 to TRBJ2-1; 12 bases align to TRBD2. Germline V gene sequence: CDR1 SGHKS, CDR2 YYEKEE (reference sequence). The CDR3 covers 16 residues. After removal of 2 bases from V and 6 bases from J, the junction contained 6 bases not matched to a gene. The CDR3 here is CASSFLAGGPPNEQFF. The CDR3, as DNA: TGTGCCAGCAGCTTCCTAGCGGGGGGGCCCCCCAATGAGCAGTTCTTC.

This clone was seen a handful of times. The chain links TRBV27 to TRBJ1-6; tentative D call: TRBD1 (5 bases). V was pared by 3 bases and J by 0 bases, with 18 bases between. Germline assignment: CDR1 MNHEY and CDR2 SMNVEV (reference sequence). CDR3 length: 19 residues. DNA for the CDR3: TGTGCCAGCAGTTTTATTAGCCAGGGCCTAAGCTCCTATAATTCACCCCTCCACTTT. Protein sequence: CASSFISQGLSSYNSPLHF.

The chain employs TRBV14 and TRBJ2-3; 7 bases match TRBD1. This CDR3 is 15 amino acids long. V shed 4 bases, J shed 6 bases, and the junction held 10 bases outside the gene matches. Per the germline V gene, CDR1 is SGHDN and CDR2 is FVKESK. The CDR3 is CASSRSGGYSDTQYF. The CDR3, as DNA: TGTGCCAGCAGCCGATCAGGGGGTTACTCCGATACGCAGTATTTT.